This T cell receptor (beta chain) was sequenced in a study of shared clonotypes between healthy human individuals. As for the study in general: Three CD4 naive, three CD4 memory, two CD8 naive and one CD8 memory plate were used per donor. Study-level findings and limits: For sorted subsets, rarefaction showed incomplete sequencing despite large depth.

Worth noting for this clone: The target antigen is unknown.

Repertoires were generated with immunoSEQ multiplex PCR, while TCRdb's copy carries only in-frame clones and drops some. This sample yields approximately 2.4 million clones, of which approximately 96% are seen a single time; approximately 0.13% belongs to the top ten. V was clipped by 4 bases and J by 0 bases, with 13 bases between them. This CDR3 comprises 15 residues. Germline V gene sequence: CDR1 PRHDT, CDR2 FYEKMQ (reference sequence). The genes are TRBV13 and TRBJ2-7; TRBD2 might be the D (6 bases). Sequenced: naive CD4+ T cells sorted from blood. Subset denoted: CD45RA+ positively selected. The origin of this receptor is a man younger than 35 in good health. CDR3 coding DNA: TGTGCCAGCAGCTCATGGGGGGAGGCCTCCTACGAGCAGTACTTC. This translates into CASSSWGEASYEQYF.